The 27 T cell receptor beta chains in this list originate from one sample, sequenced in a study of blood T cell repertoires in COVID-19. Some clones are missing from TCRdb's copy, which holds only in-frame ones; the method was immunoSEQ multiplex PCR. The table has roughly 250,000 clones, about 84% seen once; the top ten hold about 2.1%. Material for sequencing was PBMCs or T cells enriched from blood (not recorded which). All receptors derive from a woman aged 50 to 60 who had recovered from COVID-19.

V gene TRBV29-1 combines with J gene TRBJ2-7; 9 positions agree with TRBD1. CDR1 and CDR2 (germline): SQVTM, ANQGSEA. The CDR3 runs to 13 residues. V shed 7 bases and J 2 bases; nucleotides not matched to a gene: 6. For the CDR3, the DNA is TGCAGCGCAGGACAGGGGATGACCTACGAGCAGTACTTC. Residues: CSAGQGMTYEQYF.

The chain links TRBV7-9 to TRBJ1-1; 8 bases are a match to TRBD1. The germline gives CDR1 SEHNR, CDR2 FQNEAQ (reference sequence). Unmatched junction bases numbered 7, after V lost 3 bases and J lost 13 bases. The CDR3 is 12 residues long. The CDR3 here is CASSFSSTGGFF. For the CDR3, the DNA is TGTGCCAGCAGCTTCTCTTCAACAGGGGGTTTCTTT.

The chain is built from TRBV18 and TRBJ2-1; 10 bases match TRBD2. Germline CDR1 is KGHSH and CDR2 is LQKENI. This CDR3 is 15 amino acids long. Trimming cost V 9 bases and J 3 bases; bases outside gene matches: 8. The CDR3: CASSDPSGSYNEQFF. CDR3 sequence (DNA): TGTGCCAGTTCTGATCCTAGCGGGAGCTACAATGAGCAGTTCTTC. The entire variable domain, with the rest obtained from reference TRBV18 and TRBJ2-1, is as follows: NAGVMQNPRHLVRRRGQEARLRCSPMKGHSHVYWYRQLPEEGLKFMVYLQKENIIDESGMPKERFSAEFPKEGPSILRIQQVVRGDSAAYFCASSDPSGSYNEQFFGPGTRLTVL.

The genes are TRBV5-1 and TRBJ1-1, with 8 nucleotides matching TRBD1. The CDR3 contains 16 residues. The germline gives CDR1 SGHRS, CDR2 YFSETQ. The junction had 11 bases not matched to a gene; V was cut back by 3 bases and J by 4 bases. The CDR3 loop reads CASSSGPTGAGTEAFF. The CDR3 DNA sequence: TGCGCCAGCAGCTCGGGACCGACAGGGGCGGGCACTGAAGCTTTCTTT.

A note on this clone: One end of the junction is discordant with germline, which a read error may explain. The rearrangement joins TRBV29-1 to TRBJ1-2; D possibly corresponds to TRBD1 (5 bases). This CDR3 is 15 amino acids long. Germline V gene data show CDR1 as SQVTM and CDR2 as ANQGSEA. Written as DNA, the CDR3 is TGCAGCGTGGAAGCCCTGGGGCCTTCTAACTATGGCTACACCTTC. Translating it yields CSVEALGPSNYGYTF.

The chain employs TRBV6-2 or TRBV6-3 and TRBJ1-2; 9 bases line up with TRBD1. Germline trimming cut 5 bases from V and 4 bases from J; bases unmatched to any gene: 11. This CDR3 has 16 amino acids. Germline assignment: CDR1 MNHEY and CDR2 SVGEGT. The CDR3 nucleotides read TGTGCCAGCAGTCCCTTTCCGGGACAGGGATTCTATGGCTACACCTTC. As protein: CASSPFPGQGFYGYTF.

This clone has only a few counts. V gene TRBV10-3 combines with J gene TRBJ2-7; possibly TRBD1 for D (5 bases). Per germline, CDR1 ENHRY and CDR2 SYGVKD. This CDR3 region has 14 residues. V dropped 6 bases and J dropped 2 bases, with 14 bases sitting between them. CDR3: CAIRGDSTAYEQYF. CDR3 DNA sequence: TGTGCCATCAGAGGGGATTCTACCGCCTACGAGCAGTACTTC.

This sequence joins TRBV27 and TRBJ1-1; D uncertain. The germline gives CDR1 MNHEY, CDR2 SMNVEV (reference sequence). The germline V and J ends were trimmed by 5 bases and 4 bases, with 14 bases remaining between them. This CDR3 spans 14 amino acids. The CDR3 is CASSLEDESTEAFF. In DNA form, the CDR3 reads TGTGCCAGCAGTCTGGAGGATGAGAGCACTGAAGCTTTCTTT.

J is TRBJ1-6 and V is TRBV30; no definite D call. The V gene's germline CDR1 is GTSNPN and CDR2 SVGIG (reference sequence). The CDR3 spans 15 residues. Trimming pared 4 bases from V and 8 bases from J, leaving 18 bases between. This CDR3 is CAWKIAGSIDSPLHF. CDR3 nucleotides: TGTGCCTGGAAGATAGCGGGATCGATCGATTCACCCCTCCACTTT. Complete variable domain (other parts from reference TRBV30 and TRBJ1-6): SQTIHQWPATLVQPVGSPLSLECTVEGTSNPNLYWYRQAAGRGLQLLFYSVGIGQISSEVPQNLSASRPQDRQFILSSKKLLLSDSGFYLCAWKIAGSIDSPLHFGNGTRLTVT.

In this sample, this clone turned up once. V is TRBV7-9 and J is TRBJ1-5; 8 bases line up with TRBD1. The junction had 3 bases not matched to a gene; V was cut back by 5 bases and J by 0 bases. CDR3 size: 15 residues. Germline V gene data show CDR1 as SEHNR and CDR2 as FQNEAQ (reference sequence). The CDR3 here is CASSPGTGSNQPQHF. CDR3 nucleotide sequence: TGTGCCAGCAGCCCCGGGACAGGTAGCAATCAGCCCCAGCATTTT.

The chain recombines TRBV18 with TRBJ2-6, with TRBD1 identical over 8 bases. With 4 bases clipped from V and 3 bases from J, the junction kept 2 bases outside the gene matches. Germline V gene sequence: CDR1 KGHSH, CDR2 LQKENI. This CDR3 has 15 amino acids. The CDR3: CASSQTGVGANVLTF. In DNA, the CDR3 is TGTGCCAGCTCACAGACAGGGGTTGGGGCCAACGTCCTGACTTTC.

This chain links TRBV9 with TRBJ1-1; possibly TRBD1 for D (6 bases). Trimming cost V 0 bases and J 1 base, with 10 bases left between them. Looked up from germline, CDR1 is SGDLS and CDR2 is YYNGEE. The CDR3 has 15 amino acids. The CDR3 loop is CASSVGDTKNTEAFF. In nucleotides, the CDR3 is TGTGCCAGCAGCGTAGGGGACACCAAGAACACTGAAGCTTTCTTT.

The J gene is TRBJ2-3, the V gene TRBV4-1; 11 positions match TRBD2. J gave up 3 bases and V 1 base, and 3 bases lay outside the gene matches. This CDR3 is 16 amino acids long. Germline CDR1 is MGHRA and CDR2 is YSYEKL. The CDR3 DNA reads TGCGCCAGCAGCCAAGGGGGACTAGCGGTAACAGATACGCAGTATTTT. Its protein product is CASSQGGLAVTDTQYF.

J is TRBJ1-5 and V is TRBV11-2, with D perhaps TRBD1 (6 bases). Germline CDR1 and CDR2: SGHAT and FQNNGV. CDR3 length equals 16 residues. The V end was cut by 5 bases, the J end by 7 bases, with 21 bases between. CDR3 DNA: TGTGCCAGCAGCGCAAACACAGGGCGGATGGGGCAGCCCCAGCATTTT. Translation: CASSANTGRMGQPQHF.

CDR3 coding DNA: TGTGCCAGCAGGCCGGGACAGGGCACCCCCCGGAGCAATCAGCCCCAGCATTTT. Its protein is CASRPGQGTPRSNQPQHF. The chain recombines TRBV2 with TRBJ1-5; TRBD1 matches at 9 bases. There are 18 residues in the CDR3. Germline loops: CDR1 SNHLY, CDR2 FYNNEI. Trimming removed 6 bases from V and 1 base from J; junction bases left unmatched: 13.

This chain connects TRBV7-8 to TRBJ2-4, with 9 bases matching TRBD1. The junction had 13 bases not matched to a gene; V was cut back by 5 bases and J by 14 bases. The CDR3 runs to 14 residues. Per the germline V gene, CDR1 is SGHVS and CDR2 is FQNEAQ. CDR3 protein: CASSRDRQDRGEYF. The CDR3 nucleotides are TGTGCCAGCAGCCGAGACCGTCAGGACAGGGGCGAGTACTTC.

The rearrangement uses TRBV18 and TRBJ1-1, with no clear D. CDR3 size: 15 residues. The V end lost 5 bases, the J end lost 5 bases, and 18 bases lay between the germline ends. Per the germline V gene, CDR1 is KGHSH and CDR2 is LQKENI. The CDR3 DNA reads TGTGCCAGCTCAGCCGTGAACCCATTAGAGACTGAAGCTTTCTTT. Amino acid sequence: CASSAVNPLETEAFF.

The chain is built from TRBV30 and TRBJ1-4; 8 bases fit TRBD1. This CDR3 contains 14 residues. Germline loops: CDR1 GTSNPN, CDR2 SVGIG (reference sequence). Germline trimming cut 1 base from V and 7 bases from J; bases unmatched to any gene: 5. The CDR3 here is CAWSGTGGFEKLFF. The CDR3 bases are TGTGCCTGGAGTGGTACAGGGGGATTTGAAAAACTGTTTTTT.

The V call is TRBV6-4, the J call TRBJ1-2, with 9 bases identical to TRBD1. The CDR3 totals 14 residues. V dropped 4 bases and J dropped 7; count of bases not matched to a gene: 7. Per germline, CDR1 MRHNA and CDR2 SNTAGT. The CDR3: CASSASGTGPGYTF. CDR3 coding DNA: TGTGCCAGCAGTGCGTCCGGGACAGGGCCTGGCTACACCTTC.

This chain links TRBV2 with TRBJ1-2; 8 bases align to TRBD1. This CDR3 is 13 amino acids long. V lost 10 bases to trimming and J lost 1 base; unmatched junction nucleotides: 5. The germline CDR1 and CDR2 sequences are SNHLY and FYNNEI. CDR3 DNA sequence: TGTGCCACCACGGACAGGGTTAACTATGGCTACACCTTC. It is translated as CATTDRVNYGYTF.

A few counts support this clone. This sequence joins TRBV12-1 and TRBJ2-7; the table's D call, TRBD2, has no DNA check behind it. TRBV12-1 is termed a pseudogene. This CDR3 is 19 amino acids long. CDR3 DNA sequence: TGTGCCAGCAGCTTTGCGGGAAAGAGGCCGGGACTAAAATCATGCGAGCAGTACTTC. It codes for CASSFAGKRPGLKSCEQYF.

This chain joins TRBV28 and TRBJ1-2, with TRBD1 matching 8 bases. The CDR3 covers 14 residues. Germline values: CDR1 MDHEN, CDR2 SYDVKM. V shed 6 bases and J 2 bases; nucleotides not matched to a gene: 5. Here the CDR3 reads CASRLNRGNYGYTF. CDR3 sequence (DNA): TGTGCCAGCAGACTAAACAGGGGGAACTATGGCTACACCTTC.

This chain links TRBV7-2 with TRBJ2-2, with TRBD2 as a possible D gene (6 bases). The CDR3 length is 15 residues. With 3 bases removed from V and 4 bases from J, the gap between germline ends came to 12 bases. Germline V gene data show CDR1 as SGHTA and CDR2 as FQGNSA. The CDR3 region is CASSFGTHPTGELFF. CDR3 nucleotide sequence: TGTGCCAGCAGCTTCGGGACTCATCCCACCGGGGAGCTGTTTTTT.

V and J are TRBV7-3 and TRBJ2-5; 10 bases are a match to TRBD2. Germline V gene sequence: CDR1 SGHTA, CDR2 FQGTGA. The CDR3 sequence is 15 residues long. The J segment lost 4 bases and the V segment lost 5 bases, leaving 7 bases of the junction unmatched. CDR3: CASSPSGRALETQYF. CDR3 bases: TGTGCCAGCAGCCCCAGCGGGAGGGCCCTAGAGACCCAGTACTTC.

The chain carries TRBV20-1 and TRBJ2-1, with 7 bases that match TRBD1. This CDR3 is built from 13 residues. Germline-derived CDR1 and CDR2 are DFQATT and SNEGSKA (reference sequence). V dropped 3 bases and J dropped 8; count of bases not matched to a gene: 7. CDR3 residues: CSASRDSRDEQFF. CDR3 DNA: TGCAGTGCTAGTAGGGACAGCAGGGATGAGCAGTTCTTC.

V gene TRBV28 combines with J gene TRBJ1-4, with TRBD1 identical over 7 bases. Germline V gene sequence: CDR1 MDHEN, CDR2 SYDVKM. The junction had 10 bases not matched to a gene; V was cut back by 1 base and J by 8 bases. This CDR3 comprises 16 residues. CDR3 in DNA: TGTGCCAGCAGTTTATCTGGTAACAGGGGTAGCGAAAAACTGTTTTTT. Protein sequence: CASSLSGNRGSEKLFF.

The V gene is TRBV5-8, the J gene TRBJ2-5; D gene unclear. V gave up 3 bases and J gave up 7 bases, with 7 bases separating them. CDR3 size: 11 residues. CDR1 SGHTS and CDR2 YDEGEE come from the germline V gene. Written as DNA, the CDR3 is TGTGCCAGCAGCTCCACTGGGACCCAGTACTTC. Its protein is CASSSTGTQYF.